This T cell receptor (beta chain) emerged from a study of blood T cells in healthy people across ages. Broader study findings: Donor CMV status, an unknown factor, possibly confounded changes in expanded clonotypes. It was found that TCR beta diversity correlated strongly with the percentage of naive T cells. Age brought a roughly linear fall in TCR beta diversity measured per million T cells.

Losses at the gene ends were 4 bases for V and 3 bases for J; bases not matched to a gene: 6. Germline lookup yields CDR1 LGHNA and CDR2 YNFKEQ. CDR3 size: 15 residues. For the second PCR, which ran for 7 to 11 cycles, a sample-barcoded 5' primer and a J-beta primer mix were used. TCRdb re-called the 5' RACE reads with MiXCR, one entry per CDR3 protein. The table lists hundreds of thousands of distinct CDR3 sequences, roughly 60% of them singletons. This clonotype was found a few times. No antigen is known for it. The rearrangement joins TRBV4-2 to TRBJ2-5; 9 bases fit TRBD1. What was sequenced was blood. The TCR comes from a man aged 25 to 40 in good health. In DNA form, the CDR3 reads TGTGCCAGCAGCCGTAGACAGGGGGATGAAGAGACCCAGTACTTC. It yields the protein CASSRRQGDEETQYF.